This passage covers 4 T cell receptor beta chains from one sample sequenced in a study of human T cells and chemical hapten exposure. The treatment here: therapeutic diphenylcyclopropenone sensitization with weekly scalp DPC. The study used a library that attached unique molecular identifiers to individual cDNA molecules. In TCRdb, the reads were re-called with MiXCR into one record per CDR3 protein. The sample lists fewer than 200 distinct CDR3 sequences, over 55% seen once, with more than 20% in the top ten. The input for sequencing was whole blood, taken before DPC sensitization or 2, 6, or about 24 weeks after (not recorded which). Receptors were obtained from an adult with alopecia areata. Some clones in this sample may be carry-over from other donors' samples. This table probably holds off-target reads from a library built for another chain.

V and J are TRBV6-2 or TRBV6-3 and TRBJ2-3, with D perhaps being TRBD1 or TRBD2 (5 bases each). This CDR3 spans 12 amino acids. Trimming cost V 6 bases and J 9 bases, with 13 bases left between them. Germline CDR1 and CDR2: MNHEY and SVGEGT. In DNA form, the CDR3 reads TGTGCCAGCAGGCTCCTGGGACGCACGCAGTATTTT. This codes for CASRLLGRTQYF.

V and J are TRBV2 and TRBJ1-1; D is perhaps TRBD1 (5 bases). The CDR3 loop spans 13 amino acids. Germline assignment: CDR1 SNHLY and CDR2 FYNNEI. V lost 3 bases to trimming and J lost 0 bases, with 5 bases between them. CDR3: CASSEGLNTEAFF. In nucleotides, the CDR3 is TGTGCCAGCAGTGAGGGACTGAACACTGAAGCTTTCTTT.

This clonotype was picked up a small number of times. The chain links TRBV10-2 to TRBJ1-1; D is perhaps TRBD1 (6 bases). Trimming shortened V by 6 bases and J by 3 bases, and 14 bases separated the two germline ends. This CDR3 contains 14 residues. From germline, CDR1 is WSHSY and CDR2 SAAADI. DNA of the CDR3: TGCGCCAGCAGGGGGGCGGACCGATACACTGAAGCTTTCTTT. Translating gives CASRGADRYTEAFF.

This clonotype counts as hyperexpanded. The chain couples TRBV27 to TRBJ2-1; D is perhaps TRBD2 (5 bases). Germline V gene lookup returns CDR1 MNHEY and CDR2 SMNVEV (reference sequence). Trimming stripped 4 bases from V and 7 bases from J, with 5 bases between. The CDR3 is 11 amino acids. CDR3 nucleotide sequence: TGTGCCAGCAGTTCGGGGAATGAGCAGTTCTTC. Protein product: CASSSGNEQFF.